This T cell receptor beta chain is from a study of T cells expressing NK-cell markers. For the study at large: Investigators obtained TCR beta repertoires from sorted CD3+CD56+NKG2C+, CD3+CD56+NKG2C- and CD3+CD56-NKG2C+ T cells.

TCRdb derives one entry per CDR3 protein from the 5' RACE reads, leaving out DNA. The listing records 250,000 or so distinct CDR3 sequences. The length of the CDR3 is 13 residues. Looked up from germline, CDR1 is DFQATT and CDR2 is SNEGSKA (reference sequence). The gene calls are TRBV20-1 and TRBJ2-5; the TRBD1 assignment by TCRdb is unverifiable without DNA. The receptor's source is a woman aged 18-70 years in good health. Specimen: blood T cells: a sorted CD56 or NKG2C T cell subset, CD4+ or CD8+ T cells, or bulk PBMC T cells (not recorded which). CDR3 protein: CSAQRRRGETQYF.